Each of the 24 T cell receptor beta chains below was sequenced from the same sample in a study of blood T cell repertoires in COVID-19. Produced via immunoSEQ multiplex PCR; TCRdb's table is partial and in-frame only. The table shows roughly 300,000 clones, with around four fifths occurring only once. Sequenced sample: peripheral blood. All receptors derive from a woman aged 45-59 years who had recovered from COVID-19.

This chain joins TRBV3-1 (or the pseudogene TRBV3-2) and TRBJ2-3; D might be TRBD2 (7 bases). V was shortened by 8 bases and J by 5 bases, with 20 bases between the two germline ends. The CDR3 is 15 residues long. Germline V CDR1 and CDR2: LGHDT, YNNKEL (reference sequence). The CDR3 bases are TGTGCCAGCCCCCCTCCCCGGGGGGCGGAAGATACGCAGTATTTT. Its translation is CASPPPRGAEDTQYF.

The V and J genes are TRBV7-9 and TRBJ2-2; 13 nucleotides match TRBD2. Germline loops: CDR1 SEHNR, CDR2 FQNEAQ (reference sequence). Unmatched junction bases numbered 10, after V lost 5 bases and J lost 4 bases. The CDR3 sequence is 18 residues long. The DNA of the CDR3 is TGTGCCAGCAGCCTTTGGTTGACTAGCGGGGGGATCACCGGGGAGCTGTTTTTT. Translation gives CASSLWLTSGGITGELFF.

This clone was recorded at least ten times. V gene TRBV4-2 combines with J gene TRBJ2-6, with D perhaps TRBD2 (5 bases). The CDR3 totals 16 residues. The ends were cut back, 0 bases at V and 4 bases at J, with 10 bases in the middle. The germline V gene has CDR1 LGHNA and CDR2 YNFKEQ. CDR3 sequence (DNA): TGTGCCAGCAGCCAAGATAAAGGGAGCGGGGCCAACGTCCTGACTTTC. Amino acids: CASSQDKGSGANVLTF.

This clone occurred once. The chain links TRBV9 to TRBJ2-2; a possible D gene is TRBD1 (5 bases). Per germline, CDR1 SGDLS and CDR2 YYNGEE. The CDR3 extends over 15 amino acids. The ends were cut back, 4 bases at V and 6 bases at J, with 16 bases in the middle. CDR3 sequence (DNA): TGTGCCAGCAGCCTAAAAACAGGTCCGGCCGGGGAGCTGTTTTTT. Encoded protein: CASSLKTGPAGELFF.

The V call is TRBV30, the J call TRBJ2-3; 9 bases are shared with TRBD2. Germline trimming cut 0 bases from V and 4 bases from J; bases unmatched to any gene: 5. This CDR3 spans 15 amino acids. Germline V gene data show CDR1 as GTSNPN and CDR2 as SVGIG (reference sequence). CDR3 protein: CAWSVAGGGPDTQYF. DNA for the CDR3: TGTGCCTGGAGTGTGGCGGGAGGGGGACCAGATACGCAGTATTTT.

V and J are TRBV9 and TRBJ2-1; 9 bases match TRBD2. The germline V gene has CDR1 SGDLS and CDR2 YYNGEE. J lost 9 bases, V lost 0 bases, and 10 bases had no gene match. This CDR3 comprises 16 residues. The chain's CDR3 is CASSVGGGRASREQFF. As DNA, the CDR3 is TGTGCCAGCAGCGTAGGGGGCGGGAGGGCCTCGCGTGAGCAGTTCTTC.

The sample holds many counts of this clone. CDR3 amino acids: CASSPTGSTEAFF. The DNA of the CDR3 is TGTGCCAGCAGCCCGACAGGGAGCACTGAAGCTTTCTTT. The chain links TRBV7-8 to TRBJ1-1, with 7 bases matching TRBD1. Germline values: CDR1 SGHVS, CDR2 FQNEAQ. The trim removed 5 bases at V and 4 bases at J, leaving 4 bases unmatched. The CDR3 contains 13 residues.

In its sample, this clone was seen once. The chain recombines TRBV11-3 with TRBJ1-1; the D gene is possibly TRBD1 (5 bases). Germline V gene lookup returns CDR1 SGHNT and CDR2 YENEEA. Trimming pared 2 bases from V and 6 bases from J, leaving 22 bases between. There are 17 residues in the CDR3. The CDR3 sequence: CASSLLWEGTGCSEAFF. The CDR3, as DNA: TGTGCCAGCAGCTTATTGTGGGAGGGGACGGGGTGTTCTGAAGCTTTCTTT.

This clone was picked up a small number of times. The V gene is TRBV2, the J gene TRBJ1-5, with D possibly matching TRBD1 (5 bases). The CDR3 spans 16 residues. Per germline, CDR1 SNHLY and CDR2 FYNNEI. Between the trimmed V and J ends, which lost 4 bases and 3 bases, there was a span of 16 bases. The CDR3 is CASSVRQPRDNQPQHF. In DNA, the CDR3 is TGTGCCAGCAGTGTCCGACAGCCCCGCGACAATCAGCCCCAGCATTTT.

The chain recombines TRBV14 with TRBJ2-1; weak D call: TRBD2 (5 bases). The CDR3 contains 15 residues. V dropped 4 bases and J dropped 5 bases, with 15 bases sitting between them. CDR1 and CDR2 from the germline V gene are SGHDN and FVKESK. DNA of the CDR3: TGTGCCAGCAGCCGAACTTACCGGGGAAACAATGAGCAGTTCTTC. It yields the protein CASSRTYRGNNEQFF. The full variable domain, in which reference TRBV14 and TRBJ2-1 provide the parts outside the CDR3, is EAGVTQFPSHSVIEKGQTVTLRCDPISGHDNLYWYRRVMGKEIKFLLHFVKESKQDESGMPNNRFLAERTGGTYSTLKVQPAELEDSGVYFCASSRTYRGNNEQFFGPGTRLTVL.

V usage is TRBV29-1 and J usage is TRBJ2-7; TRBD1 matches 7 bases. Trimming removed 4 bases from V and 6 bases from J; junction bases left unmatched: 6. Germline V gene data show CDR1 as SQVTM and CDR2 as ANQGSEA. The CDR3 has 12 residues. This chain's CDR3 is CSVAEGAAEQYF. CDR3 bases: TGCAGCGTTGCTGAGGGGGCGGCCGAGCAGTACTTC.

The chain uses TRBV4-1 and TRBJ1-2, with TRBD1 identical over 7 bases. Per germline, CDR1 MGHRA and CDR2 YSYEKL. The CDR3 is 15 amino acids. Losses at the gene ends were 0 bases for V and 0 bases for J; bases not matched to a gene: 1. CDR3 sequence (DNA): TGCGCCAGCAGCCAAGATCAGGGGGCTAACTATGGCTACACCTTC. Translating gives CASSQDQGANYGYTF.

The rearrangement links TRBV6-6 to TRBJ2-7, with 8 bases fitting TRBD1. The CDR3 has 14 residues. Germline V gives CDR1 MNHNY, CDR2 SVGAGI (reference sequence). J gave up 7 bases and V 0 bases, and 5 bases lay outside the gene matches. CDR3: CASSYSFRQGEQYF. CDR3 in DNA: TGTGCCAGCAGTTACTCTTTCCGACAGGGGGAGCAGTACTTC.

This chain joins TRBV3-1 (or the pseudogene TRBV3-2) and TRBJ2-1, with 12 bases fitting TRBD2. J gave up 4 bases and V 4 bases, and 5 bases lay outside the gene matches. Germline V gene lookup returns CDR1 LGHDT and CDR2 YNNKEL (reference sequence). The CDR3 covers 16 residues. In DNA, the CDR3 is TGTGCCAGCAGCCTCCGGACTAGCGGGGTGTACAATGAGCAGTTCTTC. Protein: CASSLRTSGVYNEQFF.

This chain uses TRBV28 with TRBJ2-1; D gene unclear. Trimming took off 4 bases at V and 4 bases at J, with 11 bases between the two ends. The CDR3 loop spans 14 amino acids. Per germline, CDR1 MDHEN and CDR2 SYDVKM. CDR3 sequence (DNA): TGTGCCAGCAGTTCCCTTCGGGTTTACAATGAGCAGTTCTTC. It is translated as CASSSLRVYNEQFF.

This clone has more than one count but fewer than ten. This chain joins TRBV12-3 or TRBV12-4 and TRBJ1-1; D is perhaps TRBD1 (6 bases). The CDR3 sequence is 11 residues long. Between the trimmed V and J ends, which lost 3 bases and 11 bases, there was a span of 10 bases. The CDR3 DNA reads as TGTGCCAGCAGTTTCACAGGGACGGCTTTCTTT. This encodes CASSFTGTAFF.

This chain links TRBV19 with TRBJ1-2, with a possible D match to TRBD1 (5 bases). Trimming removed 6 bases from V and 8 bases from J, with 22 bases in between. CDR1 and CDR2 (germline): LNHDA, SQIVND (reference sequence). This CDR3 is built from 15 residues. CDR3 protein: CASSPLAGPGRGYTF. CDR3 DNA: TGTGCCAGTAGCCCCCTCGCGGGACCGGGGAGAGGCTACACCTTC.

This clone was detected a few times. The V and J genes are TRBV6-5 and TRBJ1-6; TRBD1 aligns across 9 bases. This CDR3 spans 13 amino acids. Per germline, CDR1 MNHEY and CDR2 SVGAGI. The trim removed 10 bases at V and 5 bases at J, leaving 3 bases unmatched. The CDR3 DNA is TGTGCCACCAGGACAGGGGATAATTCACCCCTCCACTTT. Translation: CATRTGDNSPLHF.

The chain couples TRBV28 to TRBJ2-1; 8 positions agree with TRBD1. Germline V gene data show CDR1 as MDHEN and CDR2 as SYDVKM. J gave up 9 bases and V 6 bases, and 10 bases lay outside the gene matches. The CDR3 spans 14 residues. The CDR3 region is CASRLEMTGAEQFF. The CDR3 DNA is TGTGCCAGCAGACTAGAAATGACAGGGGCTGAGCAGTTCTTC.

This clone was counted between two and nine times. This rearrangement joins TRBV11-1 to TRBJ2-3; possible D gene TRBD2, 6 bases. This CDR3 spans 16 amino acids. V lost 5 bases and J 1 base, leaving 16 bases between the germline ends. Germline lookup yields CDR1 SGHAT and CDR2 FQDESV (reference sequence). CDR3 region: CASSNPSTGGTDTQYF. In DNA, the CDR3 is TGTGCCAGCAGCAACCCTTCAACGGGAGGCACAGATACGCAGTATTTT.

This clone showed up just once. J is TRBJ1-3 and V is TRBV6-5; no definite D call. The CDR3 sequence is 16 residues long. Germline V lookup: CDR1 MNHEY, CDR2 SVGAGI. Between the trimmed V and J ends, which lost 0 bases and 0 bases, there was a span of 9 bases. The CDR3 coding sequence is TGTGCCAGCAGTTACTCCACGCTAACCTCTGGAAACACCATATATTTT. It is translated as CASSYSTLTSGNTIYF.

This chain joins TRBV5-5 and TRBJ2-7, with TRBD1 matching over 11 bases. Germline assignment: CDR1 SGHKS and CDR2 YYEKEE (reference sequence). The CDR3 runs to 17 residues. The ends lost 0 bases at V and 6 bases at J; junction bases unmatched: 11. CDR3 coding DNA: TGTGCCAGCAGCTTGGTCGCCCCGGGGACAGGGGGTTTCGAGCAGTACTTC. Protein product: CASSLVAPGTGGFEQYF.

V usage is TRBV20-1 and J usage is TRBJ2-1; TRBD2 might be the D (5 bases). The CDR3 length is 11 residues. In germline, CDR1 is DFQATT, CDR2 SNEGSKA (reference sequence). V gave up 7 bases and J gave up 4 bases, with 8 bases separating them. DNA for the CDR3: TGCAGTGAACAGCGGTACAATGAGCAGTTCTTC. This sequence encodes CSEQRYNEQFF.

This rearrangement joins TRBV5-4 to TRBJ2-1, with D perhaps TRBD2 (5 bases). CDR1 and CDR2 (germline): SGHNT, YYREEE (reference sequence). The ends were cut back, 6 bases at V and 8 bases at J, with 12 bases in the middle. The CDR3 length is 12 residues. DNA for the CDR3: TGTGCCAGCATGCAGTCCGGGGATGAGCAGTTCTTC. It codes for CASMQSGDEQFF.